This T cell receptor beta chain was sequenced in a study of blood T cells in healthy people across ages. About the study: About one barcoded beta molecule per two T cells was captured by template switching.

Primers used in a second PCR of about 7 to 11 cycles were a sample-barcoded 5' primer and a J-beta primer mix. MiXCR, run by TCRdb on the 5' RACE reads, gives a single entry per CDR3 protein. The data show a few hundred thousand distinct CDR3 sequences, 25% to 30% seen once. Donors were healthy Caucasian individuals from Russia aged about 6 to 90. This clonotype was observed a handful of times. Per the germline V gene, CDR1 is LGHNA and CDR2 is YSLEER. After removal of 0 bases from V and 3 bases from J, the junction contained 11 bases not matched to a gene. CDR3 length: 18 amino acids. The receptor was derived from a woman between 65 and 79 years old in good health. V usage is TRBV4-3 and J usage is TRBJ2-1, with 7 nucleotides matching TRBD2. Sequencing input: blood. This CDR3 reads CASSQDRPSGADYNEQFF. Here the CDR3 DNA reads TGCGCCAGCAGCCAAGATCGGCCCAGCGGGGCGGACTACAATGAGCAGTTCTTC.